These T cell receptor beta chains were read from a single sample in a study of CD8 T cells in Susac syndrome. TCRdb redid the calling of the immunoSEQ multiplex PCR reads with MiXCR, one entry per CDR3 protein. The sample contains around 280,000 distinct CDR3 sequences, 92% of which appear only once. Input material: CD4+ T cells from PBMCs. Receptors were obtained from a human donor with multiple sclerosis. The CDR3 runs from the conserved cysteine through the conserved F or W. D genes are given only for firm matches. Only part of the rows carry a size: once, few, many, or a class if the clone is expanded.

TRBV7-9	TRBJ2-1	NA	NA	TGTGCCAGCAGCTTAGATGCCGGGAGTGGGTCCTACAATGAGCAGTTCTTC	CASSLDAGSGSYNEQFF
TRBV9	TRBJ2-3	NA	NA	TGTGCCAGCAGCGTAGCTCCCGCGAGGGGCACAGATACGCAGTATTTT	CASSVAPARGTDTQYF
TRBV4-3	TRBJ1-3	NA	NA	TGCGCCAGCAGCTGGAGGGGGACTGGTACCACCATATATTTT	CASSWRGTGTTIYF
TRBV28	TRBJ2-3	NA	NA	TGTGCCAGCAGTAGGCCGATAACCACAGATACGCAGTATTTT	CASSRPITTDTQYF
TRBV7-2	TRBJ1-5	NA	NA	TGTGCCAGCAGCCAAGGAGGGGAAGGCAATCAGCCCCAGCATTTT	CASSQGGEGNQPQHF
TRBV20-1	TRBJ2-4	NA	NA	TGCAGTGCTAGCAGTGGGGCCCCCAAAAACATTCAGTACTTC	CSASSGAPKNIQYF
TRBV18	TRBJ1-5	NA	NA	TGTGCCAGCTCACCAGGGGGTCGCGGCAATCAGCCCCAGCATTTT	CASSPGGRGNQPQHF
TRBV3-1	TRBJ2-2	TRBD2	NA	TGTGCCAGCAGGCTAGCGGGACCGAACACCGGGGAGCTGTTTTTT	CASRLAGPNTGELFF
TRBV23-1	TRBJ2-1	NA	once	TGCGCCAGCAGGTTTTCCACCTTGGGGGGTCCCTACAATGAGCAGTTCTTC	CASRFSTLGGPYNEQFF
TRBV20-1	TRBJ1-5	NA	NA	TGCAGTATTAAACCAGGGGTGGGCAATCAGCCCCAGCATTTT	CSIKPGVGNQPQHF
TRBV12-3/TRBV12-4	TRBJ1-1	NA	NA	TGTGCCAGCAGCCCCTTAGGGAACACTGAAGCTTTCTTT	CASSPLGNTEAFF
TRBV20-1	TRBJ2-7	TRBD2	NA	TGCAGTGCTAGGCCCCCTGGGAGGGTCTCCTACGAGCAGTACTTC	CSARPPGRVSYEQYF
TRBV5-6	TRBJ2-5	TRBD2	NA	TGTGCCAGCAGCTCTCTACTAGCGGGGGGCCCCCGAGAGACCCAGTACTTC	CASSSLLAGGPRETQYF
TRBV12-3/TRBV12-4	TRBJ1-1	NA	few	TGCGCCAGCAGCCTGACGGGGAGCACTGAAGCTTTCTTT	CASSLTGSTEAFF
TRBV30	TRBJ2-1	TRBD2	NA	TGTGCCTGCCTACTAGCGGACAATGAGCAGTTCTTC	CACLLADNEQFF
TRBV6-2/TRBV6-3	TRBJ2-5	TRBD1	NA	TGTGCCAGCAGTTACCCAAGACAGGGCCAAGAGACCCAGTACTTC	CASSYPRQGQETQYF
TRBV25-1	TRBJ2-2	NA	NA	TGTGCCAGCAGTGAAGCAACCGGGGCCCTCGGGGAGCTGTTTTTT	CASSEATGALGELFF
TRBV20-1	TRBJ1-3	NA	NA	TGCAGCCCAGCAGACACATCCAGAAACACCATATATTTT	CSPADTSRNTIYF
TRBV2	TRBJ2-3	NA	NA	TGTGCCAGCAGGGACTTTGGGGGAATTGATACGCAGTATTTT	CASRDFGGIDTQYF
TRBV6-5	TRBJ2-1	TRBD2	once	TGTGCCAGCAGATCCCAGCGGGGGCGCGGCGGGGAGCAGTTCTTC	CASRSQRGRGGEQFF
TRBV12-3/TRBV12-4	TRBJ1-1	NA	NA	TGTGCCAGCAGCCCCGTAACGTCATGGCCGAACACTGAAGCTTTCTTT	CASSPVTSWPNTEAFF
TRBV29-1	TRBJ2-1	TRBD1	NA	TGCAGCGTCGAGGGACAGGGTGGGGATGAGCAGTTCTTC	CSVEGQGGDEQFF
TRBV18	TRBJ2-3	NA	NA	TGTGCCAGCTCACCCACAAGGGGAGATACGCAGTATTTT	CASSPTRGDTQYF
TRBV19	TRBJ1-5	NA	NA	TGTGCCAGTTGCCGAGCACTGTATAGCAATCAGCCCCAGCATTTT	CASCRALYSNQPQHF
TRBV12-3/TRBV12-4	TRBJ2-5	TRBD1	NA	TGTGCCAGCAGACCCGGGGACAGGACTCAAGAGACCCAGTACTTC	CASRPGDRTQETQYF
TRBV5-1	TRBJ2-1	NA	once	TGCGCCAGCAGCTTGTCAGGGGGGTCTAATGAGCAGTTCTTC	CASSLSGGSNEQFF
TRBV2	TRBJ2-1	NA	NA	TGTGCCAGCAGTCCCGACAGTCTAAGGGGCAATGAGCAGTTCTTC	CASSPDSLRGNEQFF
TRBV3-1	TRBJ2-5	TRBD2	NA	TGTGCCAGCAGCCAGGGGCTAGCGGGGGGCCGCCAAGAGACCCAGTGCTTC	CASSQGLAGGRQETQCF
TRBV6-5	TRBJ2-5	NA	NA	TGTGCCAGCAGTTCTCCGTCGCAGGGACGAGGGGAGACCCAGTACTTC	CASSSPSQGRGETQYF
TRBV21-1	TRBJ2-1	NA	NA	TGTGCCAGCAGGGGACAGGGGGTTAATGAGCAGTTCTTC	CASRGQGVNEQFF
TRBV3-1	TRBJ2-7	NA	once	TGTGCCAGCAGCCAACCAGACACGAGGAAGTACTTC	CASSQPDTRKYF
TRBV7-9	TRBJ2-3	TRBD2	NA	TGTGCCAGCAGCCCCCCTGGACTAGCGGGACCAGATACGCAGTATTTT	CASSPPGLAGPDTQYF
TRBV20-1	TRBJ2-5	TRBD2	once	TGCAGTGCTAGTCGAGGGACTAGCGGTCAAGAGACCCAGTACTTC	CSASRGTSGQETQYF
TRBV6-1	TRBJ2-2	NA	once	TGTGCCAGCAGTATCGGTTCGAACACCGGGGAGCTGTTTTTT	CASSIGSNTGELFF
TRBV20-1	TRBJ2-1	NA	NA	TGCAGTGCTATAGGGCCCTTCGCCGGGGGCAATGAGCAGTTCTTC	CSAIGPFAGGNEQFF
TRBV12-3/TRBV12-4	TRBJ1-6	NA	NA	TGTGCCAGCAGCACGACTAGGGGATCACCCCTCCACTTT	CASSTTRGSPLHF
TRBV10-2	TRBJ2-7	NA	NA	TGCGCCAGCAGTGAGCCATGGAAGGGGAGGTCTTTCTACGAGCAGTACTTC	CASSEPWKGRSFYEQYF
TRBV12-3/TRBV12-4	TRBJ1-5	NA	NA	TGTGCCAGCAGCAACATGGGTCAGCCCCAGCATTTT	CASSNMGQPQHF
TRBV29-1	TRBJ2-1	NA	NA	TGCAGCGTTGAATCGGGACACGCAAGAAATGAGCAGTTCTTC	CSVESGHARNEQFF
TRBV5-4	TRBJ2-5	TRBD2	NA	TGTGCCAGCAGCCGTACGGGAGGTAAAGAGACCCAGTACTTC	CASSRTGGKETQYF
TRBV6-5	TRBJ1-3	NA	once	TGTGCCAGCAGTACCGACAGTTACTCTGGAAACACCATATATTTT	CASSTDSYSGNTIYF
TRBV3-1	TRBJ1-3	NA	NA	TGTGCCAGCAGCCAAGAATGGGGGGCCCATGGAAACACCATATATTTT	CASSQEWGAHGNTIYF
TRBV29-1	TRBJ2-7	TRBD2	few	TGCAGCGTTGAGGCGGGAGGGCCGTCCTACGAGCAGTACTTC	CSVEAGGPSYEQYF
TRBV25-1	TRBJ1-3	NA	NA	TGTGCCAGCAGTGACCACACAGGGAGTGGAAACACCATATATTTT	CASSDHTGSGNTIYF
TRBV18	TRBJ2-1	TRBD2	NA	TGTGCCAGCTCACCCAGGACTAGCGGGAGTCTGGGCTCCTACAATGAGCAGTTCTTC	CASSPRTSGSLGSYNEQFF
TRBV6-1	TRBJ1-2	NA	NA	TGTGCCAGCAGTGAAGCGGCCGGATATGGCTACACCTTC	CASSEAAGYGYTF
TRBV6-4	TRBJ2-1	TRBD2	NA	TGTGCCAGCAGTGTTGAACTAGCGGGCTACAATGAGCAGTTCTTC	CASSVELAGYNEQFF
TRBV5-4	TRBJ1-2	TRBD1	NA	TGTGCCAGTACGACAGGGATCGGATATGGCTACACCTTC	CASTTGIGYGYTF
TRBV6-2/TRBV6-3	TRBJ2-7	NA	NA	TGTGCCAGCAGCCCGGACGGGGTTCGGGAGCAGTACTTC	CASSPDGVREQYF
TRBV28	TRBJ2-2	TRBD1	NA	TGTGCCAGCAGTATATACAGGGGATCGAACACCGGGGAGCTGTTTTTT	CASSIYRGSNTGELFF
TRBV19	TRBJ1-2	NA	NA	TGTGCCAGTAGTATCCGGGGACTGAGCTATGGCTACACCTTC	CASSIRGLSYGYTF
TRBV5-1	TRBJ1-6	NA	NA	TGCGCCAGCAGCGCCCTGGAGAGAGATTCACCCCTCCACTTT	CASSALERDSPLHF
TRBV5-1	TRBJ1-6	TRBD1	NA	TGCGCCAGCAGCTCTGACAGGGGGAGTAATTCACCCCTCCACTTT	CASSSDRGSNSPLHF
TRBV5-1	TRBJ2-6	NA	NA	TGCGCCAGCAGCTACGGACAGAGAGCCTCTGGGGCCAACGTCCTGACTTTC	CASSYGQRASGANVLTF